These 18 T cell receptor beta chains share one sample of origin, sequenced in a study of T cell responses to AZD1222 COVID-19 vaccine. The repertoire was sequenced with immunoSEQ multiplex PCR; TCRdb's copy has only in-frame clones and lacks some. The sample consists of about 150,000 clones, about 88% of them appearing once. The source was peripheral blood, collected on day 0 of AZD1222 vaccination. All receptors come from an adult in good health.

This chain connects TRBV7-2 to TRBJ1-1, with 9 bases lining up with TRBD1. Germline V lookup: CDR1 SGHTA, CDR2 FQGNSA. V shed 5 bases, J shed 0 bases, and the junction held 4 bases outside the gene matches. The CDR3 is 15 residues long. CDR3 sequence (DNA): TGTGCCAGCAGCCTACAGGGGGCGATGAACACTGAAGCTTTCTTT. It is translated as CASSLQGAMNTEAFF.

The chain employs TRBV18 and TRBJ1-6, with a tentative D call TRBD1 (5 bases). CDR3 length: 16 amino acids. V was shortened by 4 bases and J by 5 bases, with 15 bases between the two germline ends. Germline values: CDR1 KGHSH, CDR2 LQKENI. The CDR3 spells CASSLRQGRDNSPLHF. DNA of the CDR3: TGTGCCAGCTCACTACGTCAGGGCAGGGATAATTCACCCCTCCACTTT.

V gene TRBV5-1 combines with J gene TRBJ1-1; 11 bases are shared with TRBD1. The V segment lost 5 bases and the J segment 4 bases; nucleotides outside the gene matches: 10. CDR3 length: 16 residues. Per the germline V gene, CDR1 is SGHRS and CDR2 is YFSETQ. The chain's CDR3 is CASRPGQGVGRTEAFF. The CDR3 DNA reads as TGCGCCAGCAGGCCGGGACAGGGGGTAGGACGCACTGAAGCTTTCTTT.

V gene TRBV7-9 combines with J gene TRBJ1-2; no reliable D call. The CDR3 has 10 amino acids. Germline loops: CDR1 SEHNR, CDR2 FQNEAQ (reference sequence). V gave up 11 bases and J gave up 8 bases, with 12 bases separating them. Here the CDR3 reads CASSRSGYTF. CDR3 bases: TGTGCCTCCTCTAGGTCCGGCTACACCTTC.

The chain uses TRBV5-1 and TRBJ1-1; the D is unclear. Deletions cut 3 bases from V and 1 base from J, with 7 bases between. Germline V gene sequence: CDR1 SGHRS, CDR2 YFSETQ. CDR3 length: 13 residues. The CDR3 coding sequence is TGCGCCAGCAGCTATGAGAGGAACACTGAAGCTTTCTTT. Encoded protein: CASSYERNTEAFF.

This clone was recorded a few times. The chain employs TRBV21-1 and TRBJ2-7. TRBV21-1 is a known pseudogene. This CDR3 has 13 residues. As DNA, the CDR3 is TGTGCCAGCAGTACCGGGACGTTCAACGAGCAGTACTTC. Amino acids: CASSTGTFNEQYF.

CDR3 in DNA: TGTGCCAGCAGCCAGGGCAGCGAGCAGTACTTC. This sequence encodes CASSQGSEQYF. The chain employs TRBV6-5 and TRBJ2-7, with D possibly matching TRBD1 (5 bases). Germline V CDR1 and CDR2: MNHEY, SVGAGI. With 6 bases removed from V and 6 bases from J, the gap between germline ends came to 9 bases. This CDR3 has 11 residues.

The DNA of the CDR3 is TGTGCCAGCAGCAGCGGGGACGAGGGGTGGACCCAGTACTTC. It encodes CASSSGDEGWTQYF. V gene TRBV7-9 combines with J gene TRBJ2-5; TRBD2 matches 7 bases. Germline CDR1 is SEHNR and CDR2 is FQNEAQ (reference sequence). This CDR3 has 14 amino acids. The J segment lost 7 bases and the V segment lost 5 bases, leaving 10 bases of the junction unmatched.

CDR3 region: CASSLIYNEQFF. In nucleotides, the CDR3 is TGTGCCAGCAGCCTAATCTACAATGAGCAGTTCTTC. The genes are TRBV7-9 and TRBJ2-1; D is unclear. Germline V gene data show CDR1 as SEHNR and CDR2 as FQNEAQ (reference sequence). The CDR3 has 12 amino acids. V was pared by 5 bases and J by 3 bases, with 5 bases between.

Here the CDR3 DNA reads TGTGCCAGCAGCGGGCGGCCCAGGGGTAGCAATCAGCCCCAGCATTTT. Residues: CASSGRPRGSNQPQHF. This chain connects TRBV7-8 to TRBJ1-5, with D tentatively TRBD1 (6 bases). This CDR3 has 16 amino acids. Deletions cut 5 bases from V and 0 bases from J, with 14 bases between. The germline CDR1 and CDR2 sequences are SGHVS and FQNEAQ.

This clone was found a few times. This sequence joins TRBV28 and TRBJ1-6; TRBD1 might be the D (6 bases). The CDR3 is 17 residues long. V lost 1 base and J lost 6, with 16 bases in between. Germline CDR1 and CDR2: MDHEN and SYDVKM. CDR3 DNA sequence: TGTGCCAGCAGTTTATTGCGGGGACAAAAGGGTAATTCACCCCTCCACTTT. It yields the protein CASSLLRGQKGNSPLHF.

This rearrangement joins TRBV10-2 to TRBJ1-2; the match to TRBD1 covers 7 bases. Trimming cost V 3 bases and J 7 bases; bases outside gene matches: 2. CDR3 size: 12 residues. Germline V lookup: CDR1 WSHSY, CDR2 SAAADI. Here the CDR3 DNA reads TGCGCCAGCAGTGATAACAGGGGTGGCTACACCTTC. The encoded protein is CASSDNRGGYTF.

The chain uses TRBV6-2 or TRBV6-3 and TRBJ2-7; D is perhaps TRBD1 or TRBD2 (5 bases each). Germline V gives CDR1 MNHEY, CDR2 SVGEGT. Trimming removed 2 bases from V and 2 bases from J, with 13 bases in between. This CDR3 is 15 amino acids long. The CDR3 region is CASSYDEGLTYEQYF. The CDR3, as DNA: TGTGCCAGCAGTTACGATGAGGGGCTAACCTACGAGCAGTACTTC.

The chain links TRBV19 to TRBJ2-1; 9 nucleotides agree with TRBD2. The V segment lost 5 bases and the J segment 9 bases; nucleotides outside the gene matches: 14. This CDR3 is built from 16 residues. CDR1 is LNHDA and CDR2 is SQIVND in the germline V gene (reference sequence). CDR3 sequence: CASSVLRGGFYGEQFF. In DNA form, the CDR3 reads TGTGCCAGTAGTGTCCTGCGGGGGGGCTTTTACGGTGAGCAGTTCTTC.

The chain has TRBV4-2 and TRBJ1-2; TRBD1 might be the D (5 bases). Germline loops: CDR1 LGHNA, CDR2 YNFKEQ. The CDR3 runs 13 residues. The V end was cut by 4 bases, the J end by 8 bases, with 14 bases between. The CDR3, as DNA: TGTGCCAGCAGCCGAACAGGCGAGCCAGGCTACACCTTC. It specifies CASSRTGEPGYTF.

The rearrangement uses TRBV3-1 (or the pseudogene TRBV3-2) and TRBJ2-3, with TRBD1 identical over 7 bases. CDR1 LGHDT and CDR2 YNNKEL come from the germline V gene (reference sequence). The V gene end was trimmed by 1 base and the J gene end by 6 bases; junction bases not matched to a gene: 10. The CDR3 runs 16 residues. Here the CDR3 reads CASSQGFRGILDTQYF. CDR3 DNA sequence: TGTGCCAGCAGCCAAGGTTTCAGGGGGATACTGGATACGCAGTATTTT.

This clone came up once. The chain couples TRBV5-4 to TRBJ1-2; D is ambiguous. The germline V gene encodes CDR1 SGHNT and CDR2 YYREEE (reference sequence). V gave up 3 bases and J gave up 3 bases, with 6 bases separating them. The CDR3 covers 12 residues. In DNA form, the CDR3 reads TGTGCCAGCAGCTCCCTTGACTATGGCTACACCTTC. Protein: CASSSLDYGYTF.

This chain connects TRBV24-1 to TRBJ2-3; TRBD2 agrees at 7 bases. The CDR3 has 16 amino acids. Germline trimming cut 0 bases from V and 2 bases from J; bases unmatched to any gene: 4. The germline CDR1 and CDR2 sequences are KGHDR and SFDVKD. The CDR3 loop is CATSDLTGGDTDTQYF. CDR3 DNA: TGTGCCACCAGTGATTTGACGGGGGGAGACACAGATACGCAGTATTTT.